The clone carrying this T cell receptor (beta chain) rates as medium-sized. Sequenced by immunoSEQ multiplex PCR; TCRdb stores in-frame clones only, minus some. The repertoire includes a few thousand clones, approximately 71% of them detected once, and approximately 15% sits in the top ten. The V and J ends lost 1 base and 3 bases respectively, with 13 bases between them. CDR1 is SGHNT and CDR2 is YENEEA in the germline V gene. The CDR3 contains 15 residues. These data are taken from a study of preoperative IRX-2 immunotherapy in early breast cancer. This sample's treatment: preoperative locoregional IRX-2 cytokine immunotherapy. This phase Ib study tested locoregional IRX-2 cytokine immunotherapy given before surgery.

This sequence originates from a human donor with breast cancer. The chain combines TRBV11-3 with TRBJ2-7; the D gene is possibly TRBD1 (5 bases). The input for sequencing was tumor tissue, taken after IRX-2 immunotherapy. The CDR3 DNA follows: TGTGCCAGCAGCTTAGGGGTCAGGGCCGGCTACGAGCAGTACTTC. Encoded protein: CASSLGVRAGYEQYF.